The rows below give T cell receptor beta chains drawn from one sample of a study of T cell responses to AZD1222 COVID-19 vaccine. Sequencing was performed with immunoSEQ multiplex PCR; in TCRdb, only in-frame clones are kept and a portion is missing. The data hold approximately 120,000 clones, with 80% to 90% observed a single time. The specimen was peripheral blood, collected 28 days after the second AZD1222 dose. The receptors were sampled from an adult who received the AZD1222 COVID-19 vaccine. CDR3s include the opening cysteine and the closing phenylalanine or tryptophan. A D gene is named only where the DNA matches it firmly. Size is omitted from some rows. Given values are once, few, many or a class for expanded clones.

v_gene: TRBV6-5; d_gene: .; abundance: .; j_gene: TRBJ1-6; len: 16; CDR3nt: TGTGCCAGCAGTTACGCAGGGTGGTTACAAAATTCACCCCTCCACTTT; CDR3aa: CASSYAGWLQNSPLHF
v_gene: TRBV11-3; d_gene: .; abundance: .; j_gene: TRBJ2-1; len: 11; CDR3nt: TGTGCCAGCAGCTTAGGAGGTGAGCAGTTCTTC; CDR3aa: CASSLGGEQFF
v_gene: TRBV7-3; d_gene: TRBD2; abundance: once; j_gene: TRBJ2-5; len: 18; CDR3nt: TGTGCCAGCAGCAAAAGTGGACTAGCGGGGCCCTCACTTGAGACCCAGTACTTC; CDR3aa: CASSKSGLAGPSLETQYF
v_gene: TRBV5-4; d_gene: .; abundance: .; j_gene: TRBJ1-2; len: 14; CDR3nt: TGTGCCAGCAGTTCCGGACAGCTCGGTCGCGGCTACACCTTC; CDR3aa: CASSSGQLGRGYTF
v_gene: TRBV2; d_gene: TRBD2; abundance: once; j_gene: TRBJ2-3; len: 16; CDR3nt: TGTGCCAGCACGAGGGAAGCGGGGGGGAGCACAGATACGCAGTATTTT; CDR3aa: CASTREAGGSTDTQYF
v_gene: TRBV7-9; d_gene: .; abundance: .; j_gene: TRBJ1-2; len: 16; CDR3nt: TGTGCCAGCAGCTCCGCCGTACAGACAGGAGACTATGGCTACACCTTC; CDR3aa: CASSSAVQTGDYGYTF
v_gene: TRBV4-2; d_gene: .; abundance: once; j_gene: TRBJ2-3; len: 18; CDR3nt: TGTGCCAGCAGCCAAGGTCAGGGTCGGGGGACTGACACAGATACGCAGTATTTT; CDR3aa: CASSQGQGRGTDTDTQYF
v_gene: TRBV4-2; d_gene: TRBD1; abundance: few; j_gene: TRBJ2-7; len: 19; CDR3nt: TGTGCCAGCAGCCACGGGGATGGGACAGGGGGCAAAGGGTTCGGTGAGCAGTACTTC; CDR3aa: CASSHGDGTGGKGFGEQYF
v_gene: TRBV11-3; d_gene: .; abundance: once; j_gene: TRBJ1-1; len: 14; CDR3nt: TGTGCCAGCAGCCCCGGGGGCGCGGGCACTGAAGCTTTCTTT; CDR3aa: CASSPGGAGTEAFF
v_gene: TRBV27; d_gene: .; abundance: .; j_gene: TRBJ1-1; len: 13; CDR3nt: TGTGCCAGCAGTTTAAAGGTGAACACTGAAGCTTTCTTT; CDR3aa: CASSLKVNTEAFF
v_gene: TRBV7-2; d_gene: TRBD2; abundance: .; j_gene: TRBJ2-4; len: 15; CDR3nt: TGTGCCAGCAGCCCCGGACTAGGGAGGCAAAACATTCAGTACTTC; CDR3aa: CASSPGLGRQNIQYF
v_gene: TRBV15; d_gene: TRBD1; abundance: .; j_gene: TRBJ1-2; len: 14; CDR3nt: TGTGCCACCAGCAGCGACAGGGGAAGCTATGGCTACACCTTC; CDR3aa: CATSSDRGSYGYTF
v_gene: TRBV14; d_gene: .; abundance: .; j_gene: TRBJ2-5; len: 13; CDR3nt: TGTGCCAGCAGCCAAGTCTGGGGAGAGACCCAGTACTTC; CDR3aa: CASSQVWGETQYF
v_gene: TRBV7-6; d_gene: .; abundance: .; j_gene: TRBJ2-7; len: 15; CDR3nt: TGTGCCAGCAGCTTAGGTCCTAGCACCGACTACGAGCAGTACTTC; CDR3aa: CASSLGPSTDYEQYF
v_gene: TRBV5-4; d_gene: .; abundance: few; j_gene: TRBJ2-7; len: 14; CDR3nt: TGTGCCAGCAGCTTGAACTCGGGAGATGGCGAGCAGTACTTC; CDR3aa: CASSLNSGDGEQYF
v_gene: TRBV12-3/TRBV12-4; d_gene: .; abundance: .; j_gene: TRBJ2-7; len: 13; CDR3nt: TGTGCCAGCAGTTTAGCCGGTCCCACGGAGCAGTACTTC; CDR3aa: CASSLAGPTEQYF
v_gene: TRBV6-1; d_gene: .; abundance: once; j_gene: TRBJ2-1; len: 12; CDR3nt: TGTGCCAGCAGTGAGTTGACTAGAAAGCAGTTCTTC; CDR3aa: CASSELTRKQFF
v_gene: TRBV18; d_gene: .; abundance: .; j_gene: TRBJ1-2; len: 14; CDR3nt: TGTGCCAGCTCACCACCTGCCCGTAACTATGGCTACACCTTC; CDR3aa: CASSPPARNYGYTF
v_gene: TRBV6-5; d_gene: .; abundance: .; j_gene: TRBJ2-3; len: 14; CDR3nt: TGTGCCAGCAGTTATCTGATAAGCACAGATACGCAGTATTTT; CDR3aa: CASSYLISTDTQYF
v_gene: TRBV5-1; d_gene: .; abundance: once; j_gene: TRBJ1-6; len: 16; CDR3nt: TGCGCCAGCAGCGGAACGGGACAACCCTATAATTCACCCCTCCACTTT; CDR3aa: CASSGTGQPYNSPLHF
v_gene: TRBV9; d_gene: .; abundance: .; j_gene: TRBJ2-1; len: 14; CDR3nt: TGTGCCAGCAGCGTAGTGCCTGGTTACAATGAGCAGTTCTTC; CDR3aa: CASSVVPGYNEQFF
v_gene: TRBV5-6; d_gene: TRBD1; abundance: .; j_gene: TRBJ1-2; len: 15; CDR3nt: TGTGCCAGCAGCTTCCGGGACAGGGAGGGGTATGGCTACACCTTC; CDR3aa: CASSFRDREGYGYTF
v_gene: TRBV12-3/TRBV12-4; d_gene: .; abundance: once; j_gene: TRBJ1-6; len: 13; CDR3nt: TGTGCCAGCAGTCTTAACAGGGATTCACCCCTCCACTTT; CDR3aa: CASSLNRDSPLHF
v_gene: TRBV19; d_gene: .; abundance: .; j_gene: TRBJ1-1; len: 13; CDR3nt: TGTGCCAGTAGTACCGGACGGACCGTTGAAGCTTTCTTT; CDR3aa: CASSTGRTVEAFF
v_gene: TRBV2; d_gene: TRBD1; abundance: .; j_gene: TRBJ1-1; len: 14; CDR3nt: TGTGCCAGCAGTGCTGGACAGGGGAGTACTGAAGCTTTCTTT; CDR3aa: CASSAGQGSTEAFF
v_gene: TRBV6-4; d_gene: .; abundance: once; j_gene: TRBJ2-1; len: 16; CDR3nt: TGTGCCAGCAGTGAACGGTCGAGCAGTTTCTACAATGAGCAGTTCTTC; CDR3aa: CASSERSSSFYNEQFF
v_gene: TRBV11-2; d_gene: TRBD2; abundance: .; j_gene: TRBJ2-7; len: 18; CDR3nt: TGTGCCAGCAACGAATTTGGGACTAGCGGGAGCCGGTCCGACGAGCAGTACTTC; CDR3aa: CASNEFGTSGSRSDEQYF
v_gene: TRBV6-4; d_gene: .; abundance: once; j_gene: TRBJ2-3; len: 18; CDR3nt: TGTGCCAGCACCCGTCAGCATTGGGCGGGGAGCCGCACAGATACGCAGTATTTT; CDR3aa: CASTRQHWAGSRTDTQYF
v_gene: TRBV4-2; d_gene: .; abundance: .; j_gene: TRBJ2-3; len: 16; CDR3nt: TGTGCCAGCAGCCAAGGGGACTCGCCCTTCGCAGATACGCAGTATTTT; CDR3aa: CASSQGDSPFADTQYF
v_gene: TRBV18; d_gene: TRBD1; abundance: .; j_gene: TRBJ1-1; len: 17; CDR3nt: TGTGCCAGCTCACCCGGACAGGGGGCCTCCCTGTACACTGAAGCTTTCTTT; CDR3aa: CASSPGQGASLYTEAFF
v_gene: TRBV5-6; d_gene: .; abundance: .; j_gene: TRBJ1-1; len: 15; CDR3nt: TGTGCCAGCAGACCGGGGATCAAGATGAACACTGAAGCTTTCTTT; CDR3aa: CASRPGIKMNTEAFF
v_gene: TRBV5-1; d_gene: .; abundance: .; j_gene: TRBJ1-3; len: 15; CDR3nt: TGCGCCAGCAGCTTTACAGGGAGCTCTGGAAACACCATATATTTT; CDR3aa: CASSFTGSSGNTIYF
v_gene: TRBV3-1/TRBV3-2; d_gene: TRBD1; abundance: .; j_gene: TRBJ1-4; len: 14; CDR3nt: TGTGCCAGCAGCCAGGAAGGGGGCTATGAAAAACTGTTTTTT; CDR3aa: CASSQEGGYEKLFF
v_gene: TRBV12-3/TRBV12-4; d_gene: .; abundance: .; j_gene: TRBJ1-4; len: 13; CDR3nt: TGTGCCAGCAGGAGAGATGGGGGTGAAAAACTGTTTTTT; CDR3aa: CASRRDGGEKLFF
v_gene: TRBV7-2; d_gene: .; abundance: .; j_gene: TRBJ2-2; len: 15; CDR3nt: TGTGCCAGCAGCTCTCTTGGGGTGAGCACCGGGGAGCTGTTTTTT; CDR3aa: CASSSLGVSTGELFF
v_gene: TRBV30; d_gene: .; abundance: .; j_gene: TRBJ2-4; len: 15; CDR3nt: TGTGCCTGGAGTGGGTCGGCTTTGGCCAAAAACATTCAGTACTTC; CDR3aa: CAWSGSALAKNIQYF
v_gene: TRBV30; d_gene: .; abundance: .; j_gene: TRBJ1-1; len: 16; CDR3nt: TGTGCCTGGAGTGTTGACCCCCCAGGGAGGGTCACTGAAGCTTTCTTT; CDR3aa: CAWSVDPPGRVTEAFF